Following are 30 T cell receptor beta chains from one sample sequenced in a study of immune heterogeneity within non-small cell lung tumors. The TCR beta CDR3 region was amplified by multiplex PCR employing 32 V and 13 J primers. Each CDR3 protein is one row after TCRdb ran MiXCR on the multiplex PCR reads. This table holds around 9,800 distinct CDR3 sequences, about a fifth found once. As template, the study used bulk tumor genomic DNA at 550 to 700 ng per sample. Biopsy collection occurred during surgery, with several far-apart biopsies per primary tumor. The patients were newly diagnosed with non-small cell lung cancer, had not been treated, and had curative surgery. Sequencing was performed on lung tumor tissue. The receptors were sampled from a man aged 60 to 69 with non-small cell lung cancer.

This clonotype is termed medium-sized. V is TRBV19 and J is TRBJ2-3, with D perhaps matching TRBD1 or TRBD2 (7 bases each). Germline V lookup: CDR1 LNHDA, CDR2 SQIVND (reference sequence). V lost 3 bases, J lost 4 bases, and 20 bases lay in between. CDR3 length equals 17 residues. CDR3 sequence reads: CASSIPKGGGSSDTQYF. DNA for the CDR3: TGTGCCAGTAGTATCCCCAAAGGGGGCGGGAGTTCAGATACGCAGTATTTT.

This clonotype was detected a few times. CDR3 region: CASSQKHRGLSYNEQFF. The DNA of the CDR3 is TGTGCCAGCAGCCAGAAGCACAGGGGGCTATCCTACAATGAGCAGTTCTTC. The genes are TRBV3-1 and TRBJ2-1; 9 nucleotides align to TRBD1. The germline CDR1 and CDR2 sequences are LGHDT and YNNKEL (reference sequence). J gave up 1 base and V 3 bases, and 7 bases lay outside the gene matches. There are 17 residues in the CDR3.

Concerning this clonotype: Sequence at one end of the junction differs from germline and may be a read error. The J gene is TRBJ1-3, the V gene TRBV7-8, with D unclear. Germline values: CDR1 SGHVS, CDR2 FQNEAQ. The CDR3 extends over 14 amino acids. CDR3 coding DNA: TGTGCCAGCAGTTTAGGACCTTCTGGAGACACCATATATTTT. This encodes CASSLGPSGDTIYF.

The gene calls are TRBV27 and TRBJ1-4; 8 bases match TRBD1. Germline CDR1 MNHEY, CDR2 SMNVEV (reference sequence). CDR3 size: 14 residues. After removal of 4 bases from V and 8 bases from J, the junction contained 6 bases not matched to a gene. The CDR3, as DNA: TGTGCCAGCAGTTGGACAGGGTCACGGGAAAAACTGTTTTTT. Amino acids: CASSWTGSREKLFF.

The chain recombines TRBV7-9 with TRBJ2-7; 9 bases map to TRBD1. CDR3 length: 16 residues. From germline, CDR1 is SEHNR and CDR2 FQNEAQ (reference sequence). Trimming cost V 1 base and J 1 base; bases outside gene matches: 5. The CDR3 loop reads CASSLGTGTGSYEQYF. The DNA for the CDR3 is TGTGCCAGCAGCTTAGGAACCGGGACAGGGTCCTACGAGCAGTACTTC. The full variable domain, rest sourced from reference TRBV7-9 and TRBJ2-7, is DTGVSQNPRHKITKRGQNVTFRCDPISEHNRLYWYRQTLGQGPEFLTYFQNEAQLEKSRLLSDRFSAERPKGSFSTLEIQRTEQGDSAMYLCASSLGTGTGSYEQYFGPGTRLTVT.

By sample fraction, this clonotype is medium-sized. J is TRBJ2-2 and V is TRBV7-9; 10 bases fit TRBD2. The CDR3 covers 18 residues. After removal of 5 bases from V and 4 bases from J, the junction contained 13 bases not matched to a gene. Germline-derived CDR1 and CDR2 are SEHNR and FQNEAQ (reference sequence). CDR3 nucleotides: TGTGCCAGCAGCAAACTCTGGCTAGCGGGAGCGGGCACCGGGGAGCTGTTTTTT. Its translation is CASSKLWLAGAGTGELFF.

The rearrangement joins TRBV7-2 to TRBJ1-5; 11 nucleotides agree with TRBD1. Germline CDR1 reads SGHTA; CDR2 reads FQGNSA. The V and J ends lost 5 bases and 3 bases, in that order; junction bases with no gene match: 9. This CDR3 contains 17 residues. Here the CDR3 DNA reads TGTGCCAGCAGCCCGGACAGGGGGCGCTTAATCAATCAGCCCCAGCATTTT. Protein sequence: CASSPDRGRLINQPQHF. The full variable domain, completed using reference TRBV7-2 and TRBJ1-5, is GAGVSQSPSNKVTEKGKDVELRCDPISGHTALYWYRQSLGQGLEFLIYFQGNSAPDKSGLPSDRFSAERTGGSVSTLTIQRTQQEDSAVYLCASSPDRGRLINQPQHFGDGTRLSIL.

The chain is built from TRBV2 and TRBJ1-5; D not certain. The CDR3 totals 13 residues. The V end lost 4 bases, the J end lost 6 bases, and 10 bases lay between the germline ends. In germline, CDR1 is SNHLY, CDR2 FYNNEI. The DNA of the CDR3 is TGTGCCAGCAGTGCGACACTAGGTCAGCCCCAGCATTTT. This translates into CASSATLGQPQHF.

This chain joins TRBV5-1 and TRBJ2-7; D might be TRBD1 (6 bases). Trimming removed 2 bases from V and 1 base from J, with 13 bases in between. The CDR3 runs 15 residues. Germline values: CDR1 SGHRS, CDR2 YFSETQ. Here the CDR3 DNA reads TGCGCCAGCAGCTTTAACTTGGACAGTTCCTACGAGCAGTACTTC. This codes for CASSFNLDSSYEQYF.

This clonotype was recorded at least ten times. The genes are TRBV25-1 and TRBJ1-2, with D perhaps TRBD1 (5 bases). The CDR3 contains 15 residues. V shed 0 bases and J shed 8 bases, with 16 bases lying between them. Germline CDR1 is MGHDK and CDR2 is SYGVNS. CDR3 amino acids: CASSEYSDSSRGYTF. The DNA for the CDR3 is TGTGCCAGCAGTGAATATAGTGACAGCTCCAGGGGCTACACCTTC.

To note about this clonotype: This may be a read error: a much more frequent sequence differs by one nucleotide. This chain connects TRBV2 to TRBJ2-4, with D possibly matching TRBD1 (6 bases). With the DNA end fitting TRBJ2-3 better, the J assignment may be wrong. This CDR3 has 16 amino acids. Germline V lookup: CDR1 SNHLY, CDR2 FYNNEI. The CDR3 protein is CASTPPGHVVSGGQYF. The CDR3 region has the DNA TGTGCCAGCACCCCCCCGGGACACGTTGTGTCAGGAGGGCAGTATTTT.

The rearrangement joins TRBV7-9 to TRBJ2-7; 9 bases align to TRBD1. Germline CDR1 and CDR2: SEHNR and FQNEAQ (reference sequence). J was trimmed by 5 bases and V by 2 bases; bases with no gene match: 10. The CDR3 runs 16 residues. DNA of the CDR3: TGTGCCAGCAGCTTAAAGGTTGGGACAGGGTCGAACGAGCAGTACTTC. It encodes CASSLKVGTGSNEQYF.

This clonotype is labeled as medium-sized. This chain links TRBV19 with TRBJ1-2, with 7 bases that match TRBD1. Germline CDR1 LNHDA, CDR2 SQIVND (reference sequence). The CDR3 has 14 residues. V shed 4 bases and J 10 bases; nucleotides not matched to a gene: 12. CDR3 in DNA: TGTGCCAGTAGTAGCGGACAGGCCTATAACCCCTACACCTTC. Translating gives CASSSGQAYNPYTF. The entire variable domain, with the rest obtained from reference TRBV19 and TRBJ1-2, is as follows: DGGITQSPKYLFRKEGQNVTLSCEQNLNHDAMYWYRQDPGQGLRLIYYSQIVNDFQKGDIAEGYSVSREKKESFPLTVTSAQKNPTAFYLCASSSGQAYNPYTFGSGTRLTVV.

This clonotype was seen repeatedly, ten times or more. V is TRBV19 and J is TRBJ1-5; no clear D. V was shortened by 10 bases and J by 0 bases, with 19 bases between the two germline ends. This CDR3 is 16 amino acids long. The germline V gene encodes CDR1 LNHDA and CDR2 SQIVND (reference sequence). The CDR3 region has the DNA TGTGCCACGACCCAAAGGCCAGCATATAGCAATCAGCCCCAGCATTTT. Residues: CATTQRPAYSNQPQHF.

This clonotype was detected ten times or more. The J gene is TRBJ2-1, the V gene TRBV10-3; 7 bases fit TRBD2. Germline V gene data show CDR1 as ENHRY and CDR2 as SYGVKD. J gave up 5 bases and V 4 bases, and 8 bases lay outside the gene matches. The CDR3 is 15 residues long. CDR3 nucleotides: TGTGCCATCAGTGGGTGGGCTAGCGGAAACAATGAGCAGTTCTTC. Protein product: CAISGWASGNNEQFF.

This clonotype occurred a few times. The chain recombines TRBV5-6 with TRBJ2-7; 8 bases fit TRBD2. Germline lookup yields CDR1 SGHDT and CDR2 YYEEEE. The CDR3 length is 14 residues. The junction had 5 bases not matched to a gene; V was cut back by 3 bases and J by 3 bases. The CDR3 DNA sequence: TGTGCCAGCAGCTACGAGGGACTAGTCTACGAGCAGTACTTC. This gives the protein CASSYEGLVYEQYF.

Only a few counts were recorded for this clonotype. The rearrangement uses TRBV20-1 and TRBJ2-1, with 7 bases matching TRBD2. Trimming cost V 0 bases and J 6 bases; bases outside gene matches: 8. The CDR3 consists of 15 residues. CDR1 is DFQATT and CDR2 is SNEGSKA in the germline V gene (reference sequence). This CDR3 reads CSARDWGGSSNEQFF. The CDR3 DNA sequence: TGCAGTGCTAGAGATTGGGGCGGGAGCAGCAATGAGCAGTTCTTC.

The sample holds one count of this clonotype. The chain joins TRBV5-6 to TRBJ2-3, with 7 bases matching TRBD1. The length of the CDR3 is 15 residues. V was pared by 4 bases and J by 11 bases, with 16 bases of the junction left unmatched. In germline, CDR1 is SGHDT, CDR2 YYEEEE. CDR3 coding DNA: TGTGCCAGCAGCCCGACAGGGTGGCGAGACGTGGGGCAGTATTTT. This encodes CASSPTGWRDVGQYF.

This clonotype is judged medium-sized. The rearrangement uses TRBV18 and TRBJ1-5; TRBD1 matches 9 bases. The CDR3 is made up of 14 amino acids. The germline V gene encodes CDR1 KGHSH and CDR2 LQKENI. With 6 bases clipped from V and 7 bases from J, the junction kept 7 bases outside the gene matches. The CDR3 bases are TGTGCCAGCTCTTCCGGGACAGGGAACCAGCCCCAGCATTTT. It is translated as CASSSGTGNQPQHF.

CDR3 bases: TGTGCCAGCAGCGCCATACAGGGTTTTTCTTCCCCAGATACGCAGTATTTT. Translating gives CASSAIQGFSSPDTQYF. The chain employs TRBV7-2 and TRBJ2-3; tentative D call: TRBD1 (6 bases). This CDR3 region has 17 residues. V lost 5 bases and J lost 4, with 22 bases in between. Germline CDR1 SGHTA, CDR2 FQGNSA.

In regard to this clonotype: A clone one base away is much larger, so this may be a read error. This CDR3 fails to terminate in the conserved phenylalanine or tryptophan, so it likely reflects a read error. The chain links TRBV19 to TRBJ1-2; D is ambiguous. V lost 5 bases to trimming and J lost 1 base, with 8 bases between them. The germline V gene has CDR1 LNHDA and CDR2 SQIVND (reference sequence). The CDR3 is made up of 13 amino acids. This CDR3 reads CASSQAHNYGYTL. CDR3 nucleotide sequence: TGTGCCAGTAGTCAGGCTCATAACTATGGCTACACCTTG.

In its sample, this clonotype is medium-sized. V gene TRBV12-3 or TRBV12-4 combines with J gene TRBJ2-3; D is uncertain. There are 14 residues in the CDR3. V lost 1 base, J lost 6 bases, and 11 bases lay in between. The CDR3: CASSLVPSPDTQYF. CDR3 coding DNA: TGTGCCAGCAGTTTAGTCCCTAGTCCTGATACGCAGTATTTT.

This clonotype was detected only a few times. A much larger clone sits a single nucleotide away, making a read error possible. The rearrangement links TRBV2 to TRBJ1-6; D is unresolved. The V gene's germline CDR1 is SNHLY and CDR2 FYNNEI. V shed 4 bases and J shed 10 bases, with 11 bases lying between them. The CDR3 is 13 amino acids. In DNA form, the CDR3 reads TGTGCCAGCAGTGTTTGGGGTGGCTCACCCCTCCACTTT. Translated: CASSVWGGSPLHF.

This clonotype ranks as medium-sized. The rearrangement links TRBV12-3 or TRBV12-4 to TRBJ2-1; tentatively, D is TRBD1 (6 bases). V lost 6 bases and J 9 bases, leaving 24 bases between the germline ends. The CDR3 is 16 residues long. CDR3 nucleotides: TGTGCCAGCAGCTTGGGGGCAAGGAAAGGGTGGAGTGAGCAGTTCTTC. This translates into CASSLGARKGWSEQFF.

This clonotype turned up a few times. The chain has TRBV7-6 and TRBJ1-2; D call uncertain. In germline, CDR1 is SGHVS, CDR2 FNYEAQ. Trimming shortened V by 1 base and J by 1 base, and 10 bases separated the two germline ends. This CDR3 region has 15 residues. CDR3 protein: CASSLGSDINYGYTF. DNA for the CDR3: TGTGCCAGCAGCTTAGGTTCAGATATTAACTATGGCTACACCTTC. Variable domain in full (rest from reference TRBV7-6 and TRBJ1-2): GAGVSQSPRYKVTKRGQDVALRCDPISGHVSLYWYRQALGQGPEFLTYFNYEAQQDKSGLPNDRFSAERPEGSISTLTIQRTEQRDSAMYRCASSLGSDINYGYTFGSGTRLTVV.

Note on this clonotype: A much larger clone lies one base from this, so it may be a read error. The chain uses TRBV24-1 and TRBJ1-5; a weak D match, TRBD1 (6 bases). Looked up from germline, CDR1 is KGHDR and CDR2 is SFDVKD. The CDR3 is 19 residues long. CDR3 region: CVTSDLQISRTDNNQPQHF. CDR3 coding DNA: TGTGTCACCAGTGATTTGCAAATTTCCCGGACAGACAACAATCAGCCCCAGCATTTT.

The J gene is TRBJ1-5, the V gene TRBV6-5; D unclear. Germline values: CDR1 MNHEY, CDR2 SVGAGI. V was clipped by 0 bases and J by 6 bases, with 9 bases between them. This CDR3 is 14 amino acids long. CDR3 sequence reads: CASSYSRFGQPQHF. The CDR3, as DNA: TGTGCCAGCAGTTACTCCCGGTTCGGTCAGCCCCAGCATTTT.

This clonotype was seen a handful of times. The chain joins TRBV20-1 to TRBJ2-7; 7 nucleotides match TRBD2. From germline, CDR1 is DFQATT and CDR2 SNEGSKA (reference sequence). The CDR3 is 16 residues long. J lost 6 bases, V lost 0 bases, and 14 bases had no gene match. The CDR3 reads CSARDPSGGRASEQYF. In DNA form, the CDR3 reads TGCAGTGCTAGAGACCCCTCTGGAGGGAGGGCCTCCGAGCAGTACTTC.

This sequence joins TRBV19 and TRBJ2-7; D is unresolved. V was shortened by 3 bases and J by 2 bases, with 11 bases between the two germline ends. Germline CDR1 is LNHDA and CDR2 is SQIVND (reference sequence). The CDR3 is 14 residues long. For the CDR3, the DNA is TGTGCCAGTAGTATTAGCTACCAAACCTACGAGCAGTACTTC. Translation gives CASSISYQTYEQYF.

This clonotype has only one observation. A clone one base away is much larger, so this may be a read error. The rearrangement joins TRBV27 to TRBJ2-7; TRBD2 might be the D (6 bases). CDR3 length: 14 amino acids. Germline V CDR1 and CDR2: MNHEY, SMNVEV (reference sequence). DNA for the CDR3: TGTGCCAGCAGTTTAGGAGGGGCCCCCTACGAGCGGTACTTC. Protein product: CASSLGGAPYERYF.